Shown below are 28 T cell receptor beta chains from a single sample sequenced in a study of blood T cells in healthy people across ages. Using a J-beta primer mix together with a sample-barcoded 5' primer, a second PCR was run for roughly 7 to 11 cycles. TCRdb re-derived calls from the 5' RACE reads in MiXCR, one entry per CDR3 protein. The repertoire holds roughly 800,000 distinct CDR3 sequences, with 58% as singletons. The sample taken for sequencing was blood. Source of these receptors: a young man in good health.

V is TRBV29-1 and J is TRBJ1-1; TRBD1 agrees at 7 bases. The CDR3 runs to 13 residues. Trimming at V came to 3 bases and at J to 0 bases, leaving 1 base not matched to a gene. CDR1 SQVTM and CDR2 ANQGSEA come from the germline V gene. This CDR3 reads CSVEDRLNTEAFF. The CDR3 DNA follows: TGCAGCGTTGAGGACAGGTTGAACACTGAAGCTTTCTTT. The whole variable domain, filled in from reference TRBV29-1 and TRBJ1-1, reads SAVISQKPSRDICQRGTSLTIQCQVDSQVTMMFWYRQQPGQSLTLIATANQGSEATYESGFVIDKFPISRPNLTFSTLTVSNMSPEDSSIYLCSVEDRLNTEAFFGQGTRLTVV.

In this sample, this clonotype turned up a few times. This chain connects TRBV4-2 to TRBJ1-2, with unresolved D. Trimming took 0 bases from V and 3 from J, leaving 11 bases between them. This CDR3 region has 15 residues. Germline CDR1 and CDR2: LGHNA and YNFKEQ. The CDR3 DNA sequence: TGTGCCAGCAGCCAAGATGCCGCTGCCGACTATGGCTACACCTTC. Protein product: CASSQDAAADYGYTF.

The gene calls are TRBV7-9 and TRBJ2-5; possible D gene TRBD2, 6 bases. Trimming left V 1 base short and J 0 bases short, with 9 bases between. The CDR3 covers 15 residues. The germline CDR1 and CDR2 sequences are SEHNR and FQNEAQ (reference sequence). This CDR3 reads CASSLGLGDQETQYF. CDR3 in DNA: TGTGCCAGCAGCTTAGGACTAGGAGACCAAGAGACCCAGTACTTC.

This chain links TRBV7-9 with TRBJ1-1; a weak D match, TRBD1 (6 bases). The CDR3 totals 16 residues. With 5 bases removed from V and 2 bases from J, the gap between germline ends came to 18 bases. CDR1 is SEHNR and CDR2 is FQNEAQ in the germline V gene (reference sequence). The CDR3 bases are TGTGCCAGCAGCGCCCAGCCGGGACAAGGAAACACTGAAGCTTTCTTT. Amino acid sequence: CASSAQPGQGNTEAFF.

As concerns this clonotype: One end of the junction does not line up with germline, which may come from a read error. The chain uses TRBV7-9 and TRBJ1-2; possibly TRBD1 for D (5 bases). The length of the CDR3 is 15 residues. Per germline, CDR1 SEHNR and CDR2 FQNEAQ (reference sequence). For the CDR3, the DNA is TGTGCCAGCAGCTTCTTGGCAGGGCCCTCCTATGGCTGCACCTTC. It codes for CASSFLAGPSYGCTF.

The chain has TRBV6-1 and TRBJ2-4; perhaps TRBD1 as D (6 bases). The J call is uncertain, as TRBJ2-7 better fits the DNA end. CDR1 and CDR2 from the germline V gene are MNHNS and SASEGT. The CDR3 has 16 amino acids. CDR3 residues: CASSGPLGGTDYEQYF. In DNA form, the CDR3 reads TGTGCCAGCAGTGGTCCCCTAGGGGGAACAGACTACGAGCAGTACTTC.

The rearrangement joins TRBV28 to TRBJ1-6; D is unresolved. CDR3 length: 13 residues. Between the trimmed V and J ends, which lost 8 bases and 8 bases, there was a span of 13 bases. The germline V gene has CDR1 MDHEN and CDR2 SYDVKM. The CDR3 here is CASANVGDSPLHF. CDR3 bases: TGTGCCAGCGCAAACGTCGGGGATTCACCCCTCCACTTT.

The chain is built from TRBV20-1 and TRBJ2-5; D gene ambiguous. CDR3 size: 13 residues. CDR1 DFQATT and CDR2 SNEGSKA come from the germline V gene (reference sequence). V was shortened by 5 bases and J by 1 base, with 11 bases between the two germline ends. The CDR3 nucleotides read TGCAGTGCTGCGACCGCCGCCCAAGAGACCCAGTACTTC. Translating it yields CSAATAAQETQYF.

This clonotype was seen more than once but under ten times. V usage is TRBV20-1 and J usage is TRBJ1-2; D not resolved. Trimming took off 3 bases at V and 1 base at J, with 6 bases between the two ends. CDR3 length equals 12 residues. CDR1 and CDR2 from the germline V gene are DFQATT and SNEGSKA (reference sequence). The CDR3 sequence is CSASPDNYGYTF. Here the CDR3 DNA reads TGCAGTGCTAGCCCAGATAACTATGGCTACACCTTC.

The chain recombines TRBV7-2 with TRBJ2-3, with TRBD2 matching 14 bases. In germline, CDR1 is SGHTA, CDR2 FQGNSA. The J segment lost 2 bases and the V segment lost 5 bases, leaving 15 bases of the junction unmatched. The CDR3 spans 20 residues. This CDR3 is CASSLYPGLAGAIFTDTQYF. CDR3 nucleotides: TGTGCCAGCAGCCTGTACCCGGGACTAGCGGGGGCAATCTTCACAGATACGCAGTATTTT.

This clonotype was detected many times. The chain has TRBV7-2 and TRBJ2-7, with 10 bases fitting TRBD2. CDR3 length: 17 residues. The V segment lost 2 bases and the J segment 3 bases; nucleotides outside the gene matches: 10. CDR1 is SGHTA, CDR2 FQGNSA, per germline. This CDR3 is CASSLIPSGSISYEQYF. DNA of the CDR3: TGTGCCAGCAGCTTAATCCCTAGCGGGAGTATTAGCTACGAGCAGTACTTC.

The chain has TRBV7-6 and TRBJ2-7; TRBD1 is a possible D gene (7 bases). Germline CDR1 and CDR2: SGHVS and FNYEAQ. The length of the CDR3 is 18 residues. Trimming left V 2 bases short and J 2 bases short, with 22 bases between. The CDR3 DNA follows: TGTGCCAGCAGCTTAATCGGGGGTCGGGACAGTGATACCTACGAGCAGTACTTC. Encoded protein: CASSLIGGRDSDTYEQYF.

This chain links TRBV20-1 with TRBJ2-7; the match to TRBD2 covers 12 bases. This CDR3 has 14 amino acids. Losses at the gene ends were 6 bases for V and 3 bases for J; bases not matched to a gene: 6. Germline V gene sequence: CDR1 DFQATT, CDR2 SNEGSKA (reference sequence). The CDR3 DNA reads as TGCAGTGCATCGACTAGCGGGAGTCTCTACGAGCAGTACTTC. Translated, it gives CSASTSGSLYEQYF.

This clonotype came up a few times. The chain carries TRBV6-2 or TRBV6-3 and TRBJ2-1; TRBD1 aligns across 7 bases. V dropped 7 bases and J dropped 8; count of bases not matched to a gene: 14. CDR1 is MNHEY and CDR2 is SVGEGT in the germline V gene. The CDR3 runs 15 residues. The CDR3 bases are TGTGCCAGCACCAACCGGGACAGAGTTGGTGATGAGCAGTTCTTC. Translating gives CASTNRDRVGDEQFF.

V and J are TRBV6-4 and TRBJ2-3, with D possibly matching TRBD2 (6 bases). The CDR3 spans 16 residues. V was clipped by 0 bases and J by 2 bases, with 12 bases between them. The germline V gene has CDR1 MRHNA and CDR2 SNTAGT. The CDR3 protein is CASSDSGDSTTDTQYF. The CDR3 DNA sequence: TGTGCCAGCAGTGACTCGGGGGACTCGACCACAGATACGCAGTATTTT.

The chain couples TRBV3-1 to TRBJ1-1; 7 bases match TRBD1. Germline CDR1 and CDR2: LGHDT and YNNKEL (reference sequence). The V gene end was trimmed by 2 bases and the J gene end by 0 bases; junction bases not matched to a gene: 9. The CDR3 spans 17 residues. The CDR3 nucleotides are TGTGCCAGCAGCCAACAACCGGGACAGCGACTGAACACTGAAGCTTTCTTT. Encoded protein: CASSQQPGQRLNTEAFF.

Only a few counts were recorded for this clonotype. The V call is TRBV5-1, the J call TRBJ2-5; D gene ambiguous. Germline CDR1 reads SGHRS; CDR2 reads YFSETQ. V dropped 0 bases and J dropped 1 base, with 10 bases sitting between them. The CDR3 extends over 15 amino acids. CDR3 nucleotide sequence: TGCGCCAGCAGCTTGGGCGACTTAATCCAAGAGACCCAGTACTTC. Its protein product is CASSLGDLIQETQYF.

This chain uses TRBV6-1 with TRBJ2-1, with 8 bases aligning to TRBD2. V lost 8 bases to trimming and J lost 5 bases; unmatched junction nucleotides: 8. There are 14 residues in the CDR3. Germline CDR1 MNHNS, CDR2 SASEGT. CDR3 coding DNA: TGTGCCAGCCAGATTAGCGGGACTAACAATGAGCAGTTCTTC. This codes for CASQISGTNNEQFF.

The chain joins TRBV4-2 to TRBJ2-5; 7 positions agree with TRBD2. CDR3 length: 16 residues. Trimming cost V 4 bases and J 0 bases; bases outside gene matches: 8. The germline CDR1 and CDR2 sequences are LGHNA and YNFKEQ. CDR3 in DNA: TGTGCCAGCAGCCTACAAGCGGGGCCGTACCAAGAGACCCAGTACTTC. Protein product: CASSLQAGPYQETQYF.

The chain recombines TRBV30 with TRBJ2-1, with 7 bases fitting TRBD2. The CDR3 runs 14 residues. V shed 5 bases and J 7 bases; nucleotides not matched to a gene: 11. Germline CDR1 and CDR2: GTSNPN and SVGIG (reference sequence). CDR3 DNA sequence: TGTGCCTGGGGCAGCGGGATTAGTAGGAATGAGCAGTTCTTC. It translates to CAWGSGISRNEQFF.

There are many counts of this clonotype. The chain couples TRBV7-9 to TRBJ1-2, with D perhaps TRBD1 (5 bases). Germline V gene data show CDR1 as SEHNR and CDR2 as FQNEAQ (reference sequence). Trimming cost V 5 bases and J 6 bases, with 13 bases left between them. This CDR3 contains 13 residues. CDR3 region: CASSRGGPDGYTF. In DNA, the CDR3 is TGTGCCAGCAGCCGGGGGGGTCCAGATGGCTACACCTTC.

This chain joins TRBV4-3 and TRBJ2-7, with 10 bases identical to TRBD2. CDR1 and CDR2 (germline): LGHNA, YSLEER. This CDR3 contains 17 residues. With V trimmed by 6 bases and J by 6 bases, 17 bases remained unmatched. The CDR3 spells CASSQDTSGKTVCEQYF. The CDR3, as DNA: TGCGCCAGCAGTCAGGACACTAGCGGGAAAACGGTCTGCGAGCAGTACTTC.

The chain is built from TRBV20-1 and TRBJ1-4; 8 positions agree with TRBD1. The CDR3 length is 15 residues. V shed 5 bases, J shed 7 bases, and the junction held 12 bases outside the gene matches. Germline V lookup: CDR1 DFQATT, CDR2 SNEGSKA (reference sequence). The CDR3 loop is CSAYYRPQGAEKLFF. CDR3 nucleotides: TGCAGTGCTTACTATAGGCCCCAGGGGGCTGAAAAACTGTTTTTT.

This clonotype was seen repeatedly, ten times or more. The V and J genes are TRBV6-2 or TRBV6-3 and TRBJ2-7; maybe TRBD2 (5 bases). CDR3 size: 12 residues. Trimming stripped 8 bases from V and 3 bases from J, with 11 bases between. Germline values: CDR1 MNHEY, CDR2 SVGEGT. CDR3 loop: CASFGLGYEQYF. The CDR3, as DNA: TGTGCCAGCTTTGGACTCGGCTACGAGCAGTACTTC.

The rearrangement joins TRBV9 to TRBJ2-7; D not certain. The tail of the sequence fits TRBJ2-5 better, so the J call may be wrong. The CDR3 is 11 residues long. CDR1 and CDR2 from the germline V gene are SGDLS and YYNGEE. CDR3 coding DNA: TGTGCCAGCAGCGTAGACGGGACCCAGTACTTC. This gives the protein CASSVDGTQYF.

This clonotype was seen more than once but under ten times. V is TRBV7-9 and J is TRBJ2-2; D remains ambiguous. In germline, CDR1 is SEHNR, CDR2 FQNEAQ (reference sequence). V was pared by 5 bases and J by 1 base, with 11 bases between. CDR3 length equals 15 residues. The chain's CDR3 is CASSTDLGNTGELFF. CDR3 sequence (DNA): TGTGCCAGCAGCACCGACCTTGGGAACACCGGGGAGCTGTTTTTT.

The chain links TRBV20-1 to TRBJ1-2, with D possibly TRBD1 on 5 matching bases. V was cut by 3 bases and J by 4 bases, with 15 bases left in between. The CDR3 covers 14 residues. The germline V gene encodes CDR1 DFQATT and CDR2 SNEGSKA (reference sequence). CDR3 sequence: CSASTRDRGYGYTF. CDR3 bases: TGCAGTGCTAGCACCCGGGACCGAGGCTATGGCTACACCTTC.

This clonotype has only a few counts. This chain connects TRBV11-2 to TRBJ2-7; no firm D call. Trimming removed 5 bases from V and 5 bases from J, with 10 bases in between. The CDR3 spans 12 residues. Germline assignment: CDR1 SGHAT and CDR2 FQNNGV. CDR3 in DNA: TGTGCCAGCAGCCTAGTAATCCACGAGCAGTACTTC. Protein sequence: CASSLVIHEQYF. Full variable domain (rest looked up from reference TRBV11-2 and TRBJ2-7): EAGVAQSPRYKIIEKRQSVAFWCNPISGHATLYWYQQILGQGPKLLIQFQNNGVVDDSQLPKDRFSAERLKGVDSTLKIQPAKLEDSAVYLCASSLVIHEQYFGPGTRLTVT.